This is a list of T cell receptor beta chains from one sample in a study of T cell responses to AZD1222 COVID-19 vaccine. Libraries were prepared by immunoSEQ multiplex PCR; TCRdb keeps only in-frame clonotypes and omits some of them. This repertoire shows about 130,000 clones, around 90% found once; its top ten account for about 3.7%. This specimen was peripheral blood, taken on day 0 of AZD1222 vaccination. The source of these receptors is an adult in good health. The CDR3 runs from the conserved cysteine through the conserved F or W. D genes are given only for firm matches. Clone size is stated in some rows and not others, as once, few, many or a class when expanded.

V	J	D	size	CDR3	DNA
TRBV7-8	TRBJ1-5	.	.	CASSLAGAGQPQHF	TGTGCCAGCAGCTTAGCGGGCGCTGGCCAGCCCCAGCATTTT
TRBV12-5	TRBJ2-7	TRBD2	.	CASGPWGGGYEQYF	TGTGCTAGTGGCCCCTGGGGGGGAGGGTACGAGCAGTACTTC
TRBV11-2	TRBJ2-1	TRBD1	.	CASSLRGPYEQFF	TGTGCCAGCAGCTTAAGGGGGCCGTATGAGCAGTTCTTC
TRBV7-2	TRBJ2-2	.	few	CASSSTQGRAGELFF	TGTGCCAGCAGCTCCACCCAAGGGCGGGCCGGGGAGCTGTTTTTT
TRBV11-2	TRBJ2-7	TRBD1	.	CASSLGGTVYEQYF	TGTGCCAGCAGCTTAGGAGGGACAGTCTACGAGCAGTACTTC
TRBV7-2	TRBJ1-6	.	.	CASSLVDQAYNSPLHF	TGTGCCAGCAGCTTGGTAGACCAAGCATATAATTCACCCCTCCACTTT
TRBV5-1	TRBJ2-7	.	.	CASSLAGSYEQYF	TGCGCCAGCAGCTTGGCCGGTTCTTACGAGCAGTACTTC
TRBV19	TRBJ1-2	TRBD1	few	CASRGQANYGYTF	TGTGCCAGTAGAGGACAGGCTAACTATGGCTACACCTTC
TRBV7-6	TRBJ2-7	TRBD2	.	CASSLAGLAGYEQYF	TGTGCCAGCAGCTTAGCGGGACTAGCGGGGTACGAGCAGTACTTC
TRBV28	TRBJ1-2	.	.	CASSLGRSNYGYTF	TGTGCCAGCAGTTTGGGCAGGTCGAACTATGGCTACACCTTC
TRBV27	TRBJ1-3	.	.	CASSNHGGSGNTIYF	TGTGCCAGCAGCAACCACGGGGGCTCTGGAAACACCATATATTTT
TRBV5-6	TRBJ2-7	TRBD2	.	CASSLAQVGLHYEQYF	TGTGCCAGCAGCTTGGCGCAAGTGGGACTACACTACGAGCAGTACTTC
TRBV5-4	TRBJ2-7	TRBD2	.	CASSPGTSGSSYEQYF	TGTGCCAGCAGTCCCGGGACTAGCGGGAGCTCCTACGAGCAGTACTTC
TRBV6-5	TRBJ2-7	TRBD1	.	CASSYGGTGVGEQYF	TGTGCCAGCAGTTACGGCGGGACAGGGGTTGGCGAGCAGTACTTC
TRBV7-2	TRBJ1-5	.	.	CASSLVSGENQPQHF	TGTGCCAGCAGCTTAGTGTCAGGGGAGAATCAGCCCCAGCATTTT
TRBV11-2	TRBJ1-4	.	.	CASSGSNQGHQQLFF	TGTGCCAGCAGCGGAAGTAACCAGGGCCACCAACAACTGTTTTTT
TRBV30	TRBJ1-3	.	.	CAWNHAGNTIYF	TGTGCCTGGAACCATGCAGGAAACACCATATATTTT
TRBV7-3	TRBJ2-1	.	.	CASSFTGLEQFF	TGTGCCAGCAGCTTTACGGGACTGGAGCAGTTCTTC
TRBV7-9	TRBJ1-1	.	.	CASSLGRNTEAFF	TGTGCCAGCAGCTTAGGACGGAACACTGAAGCTTTCTTT
TRBV7-9	TRBJ1-1	.	.	CASSLDSGGTTEAFF	TGTGCCAGCAGCTTAGATTCAGGTGGGACCACTGAAGCTTTCTTT
TRBV5-1	TRBJ1-2	.	.	CASSLAREHGYTF	TGCGCCAGCAGCTTGGCCAGGGAGCATGGCTACACCTTC
TRBV29-1	TRBJ1-2	TRBD1	.	CSVRTTGDYGYTF	TGCAGCGTTCGAACGACAGGGGACTATGGCTACACCTTC
TRBV14	TRBJ2-7	.	.	CASSQSLAGNEQYF	TGTGCCAGCAGTCAGTCCCTGGCCGGGAATGAGCAGTACTTC
TRBV28	TRBJ2-7	TRBD1	.	CASSFATGTYEQYF	TGTGCCAGCAGTTTTGCGACAGGGACCTACGAGCAGTACTTC
TRBV5-1	TRBJ1-5	.	.	CASSLDREPNQPQHF	TGCGCCAGCAGCTTGGACAGGGAGCCGAATCAGCCCCAGCATTTT
TRBV9	TRBJ2-1	TRBD2	.	CASSRGLGAGNEQFF	TGTGCCAGCAGTAGGGGTTTGGGAGCGGGGAATGAGCAGTTCTTC
TRBV7-2	TRBJ2-7	.	.	CASSVGATYEQYF	TGTGCCAGCAGTGTGGGTGCCACCTACGAGCAGTACTTC
TRBV28	TRBJ1-2	.	.	CASSLYFGKCGYTF	TGTGCCAGCAGTTTATATTTCGGCAAATGTGGCTACACCTTC
TRBV7-2	TRBJ1-2	TRBD1	few	CASSSLTGARLFSYTF	TGTGCCAGCAGCTCGCTGACAGGGGCGCGTTTGTTTTCCTACACCTTC
TRBV19	TRBJ2-6	TRBD1	.	CASTPGQGGPGANVLTF	TGTGCCAGTACTCCGGGACAGGGGGGCCCTGGGGCCAACGTCCTGACTTTC
TRBV5-6	TRBJ1-6	.	.	CASSLASNSPLHF	TGTGCCAGCAGCTTGGCGAGTAATTCACCCCTCCACTTT
TRBV5-6	TRBJ2-7	TRBD1	.	CASSFRGTGTYEQYF	TGTGCCAGCAGCTTCAGGGGGACAGGAACCTACGAGCAGTACTTC
TRBV27	TRBJ2-7	TRBD2	.	CASSVAGAPYEQYF	TGTGCCAGCAGCGTAGCGGGAGCCCCCTACGAGCAGTACTTC
TRBV30	TRBJ1-6	.	.	CALTRDTNSPLHF	TGTGCCTTGACCCGGGACACCAATTCACCCCTCCACTTT
TRBV5-5	TRBJ2-1	TRBD2	once	CASSRLAALLGDEQFF	TGTGCCAGCAGTCGACTAGCGGCCCTCCTAGGGGATGAGCAGTTCTTC
TRBV28	TRBJ1-5	.	.	CASSPPGPQHF	TGTGCCAGCAGCCCACCGGGGCCCCAGCATTTT
TRBV9	TRBJ1-5	.	once	CASSVAMGSQPQHF	TGTGCCAGCAGCGTAGCGATGGGCTCCCAGCCCCAGCATTTT
TRBV28	TRBJ2-2	TRBD1	.	CASSRLGTGRHIGELFF	TGTGCCAGCAGCCGACTAGGGACAGGGCGGCACATCGGGGAGCTGTTTTTT
TRBV28	TRBJ2-7	.	.	CASSLMGGRKYEQYF	TGTGCCAGCAGTTTAATGGGGGGGCGCAAGTACGAGCAGTACTTC
TRBV6-5	TRBJ1-1	.	.	CASRARVGNTEAFF	TGTGCCAGCAGAGCTAGGGTAGGGAACACTGAAGCTTTCTTT
TRBV4-3	TRBJ2-7	TRBD2	.	CASSRTSGEPYEQYF	TGCGCCAGCAGCCGCACTAGCGGGGAGCCCTACGAGCAGTACTTC
TRBV7-8	TRBJ2-1	TRBD2	.	CASSLARGESYNEQFF	TGTGCCAGCAGCTTAGCGCGGGGGGAGTCCTACAATGAGCAGTTCTTC
TRBV7-9	TRBJ2-7	TRBD1	.	CASSSTGDPSEQYF	TGTGCCAGCAGCTCGACAGGGGATCCGAGCGAGCAGTACTTC
TRBV5-8	TRBJ1-5	TRBD1	.	CASSQGTDPWRPQHF	TGTGCCAGCAGCCAAGGGACAGACCCTTGGAGGCCCCAGCATTTT
TRBV21-1	TRBJ2-1	.	.	CASSKAPLEGGNEQFF	TGTGCCAGCAGCAAAGCTCCGCTAGAAGGCGGAAATGAGCAGTTCTTC
TRBV6-1	TRBJ2-7	.	.	CASSEGPTRAYEQYF	TGTGCCAGCAGTGAAGGGCCCACACGGGCCTACGAGCAGTACTTC
TRBV7-8	TRBJ1-1	.	.	CASSLEQGTEAFF	TGTGCCAGCAGCTTAGAGCAGGGCACTGAAGCTTTCTTT
TRBV5-6	TRBJ1-5	TRBD1	.	CASSLERTGSQPQHF	TGTGCCAGCAGCTTGGAACGGACAGGAAGTCAGCCCCAGCATTTT
TRBV19	TRBJ1-2	.	.	CASRALRDGYTF	TGTGCCAGTAGGGCCCTTAGGGATGGCTACACCTTC
TRBV27	TRBJ1-2	TRBD1	.	CASSLGPGGYGYTF	TGTGCCAGCAGTCTCGGGCCAGGGGGATATGGCTACACCTTC
TRBV9	TRBJ1-5	.	few	CASSGGMPTEPQHF	TGTGCCAGCAGCGGAGGGATGCCAACGGAGCCCCAGCATTTT
TRBV5-1	TRBJ2-2	TRBD2	once	CASSLPSTFLAGPSDTGELFF	TGCGCCAGCAGCTTGCCCAGCACTTTCTTAGCGGGACCGTCGGACACCGGGGAGCTGTTTTTT
TRBV7-2	TRBJ1-2	.	once	CASSLRRGSNYGYTF	TGTGCCAGCAGCTTAAGGAGGGGGAGTAACTATGGCTACACCTTC
TRBV9	TRBJ2-7	TRBD2	.	CASSPPGTSGSQEQYF	TGTGCCAGCAGCCCGCCAGGGACTAGCGGTTCTCAAGAGCAGTACTTC